This T cell receptor (beta chain) originates from a study of T cell repertoires in cytomegalovirus infection. At the level of the study: HLA-C-restricted CMV epitopes, recently identified, and well-studied HLA-B-restricted ones were used by the study. Through public TCR beta signatures, both CMV infection and matching HLA type were indicated.

For this clonotype: The antigen is undetermined.

There are 14 residues in the CDR3. The germline V gene has CDR1 SNHLY and CDR2 FYNNEI. The V and J ends lost 8 bases and 4 bases, in that order; junction bases with no gene match: 9. Findings and caveats of the study: CMV carriers with the relevant HLA were identified by cumulative public TCR beta family frequency. Ex vivo responses were dominated by HLA-C-restricted CMV-specific TCR beta clonotypes.

From the reads, TCRdb called clonotypes with MiXCR, one entry per CDR3 protein. The sample consists of about 570,000 distinct CDR3 sequences, 40% of them appearing once. The clonotype originates from a human donor in good health (CMV status not recorded). Some clones in this sample may be carry-over from other donors' samples. Sequencing used cultured PBMCs, obtained from culture after CMV antigen stimulation. The V call is TRBV2, the J call TRBJ1-2; 8 bases line up with TRBD1. In nucleotides, the CDR3 is TGTGCCAGCGTACGACAGGGGCAAGGCTATGGCTACACCTTC. This encodes CASVRQGQGYGYTF.